This T cell receptor (beta chain) is drawn from a study of CD8+ T cells in alopecia areata. Germline V gene data show CDR1 as SGHNT and CDR2 as YYREEE (reference sequence). The CDR3 spans 12 residues. With 0 bases removed from V and 4 bases from J, the gap between germline ends came to 5 bases. Study-wide results and limits: Possibly because of HLA-related factors, TCR sharing was less clear across patients than in mice. When scalp samples are sequenced, resident alphabeta T cells of normal skin are also captured.

RNA, once extracted, was reverse transcribed into cDNA for use as the sequencing template. Some clones are missing from TCRdb's copy, which holds only in-frame ones; the method was immunoSEQ multiplex PCR. The data hold 150,000 to 200,000 clones, with about 63% observed a single time. Concerning this clone: Its matching antigen is unknown.

Researchers gathered lesional scalp punch biopsies and peripheral blood from patients with alopecia areata. Here the sequenced sample was CD4+ T cells sorted from blood, taken at week 0. This sequence was found in a human donor with alopecia areata. This sequence joins TRBV5-4 and TRBJ2-7; unclear D gene. This chain's CDR3 is CASSLDGYEQYF. The CDR3 DNA reads as TGTGCCAGCAGCTTGGATGGGTACGAGCAGTACTTC.